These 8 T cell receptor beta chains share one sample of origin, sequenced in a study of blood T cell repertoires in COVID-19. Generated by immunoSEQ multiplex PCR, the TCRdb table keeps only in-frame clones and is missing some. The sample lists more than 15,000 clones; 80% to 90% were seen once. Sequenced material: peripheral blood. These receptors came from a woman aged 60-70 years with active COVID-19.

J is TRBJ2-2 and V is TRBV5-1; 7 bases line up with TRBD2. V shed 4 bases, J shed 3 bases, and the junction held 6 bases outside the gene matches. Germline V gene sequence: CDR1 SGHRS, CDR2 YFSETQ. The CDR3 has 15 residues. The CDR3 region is CASSQKTSDTGELFF. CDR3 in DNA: TGCGCCAGCAGCCAAAAAACTAGCGACACCGGGGAGCTGTTTTTT.

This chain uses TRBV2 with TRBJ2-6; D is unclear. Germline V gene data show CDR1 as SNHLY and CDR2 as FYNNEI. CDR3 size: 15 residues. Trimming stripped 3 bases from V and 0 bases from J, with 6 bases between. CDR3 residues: CASSDWSSGANVLTF. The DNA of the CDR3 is TGTGCCAGCAGTGACTGGAGCTCTGGGGCCAACGTCCTGACTTTC.

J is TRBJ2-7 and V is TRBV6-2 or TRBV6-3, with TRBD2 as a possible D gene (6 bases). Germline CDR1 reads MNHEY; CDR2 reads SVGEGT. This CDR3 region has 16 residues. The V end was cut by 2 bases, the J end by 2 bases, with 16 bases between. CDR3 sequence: CASSYPAGTLAYEQYF. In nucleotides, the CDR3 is TGTGCCAGCAGTTACCCCGCCGGGACTTTAGCCTACGAGCAGTACTTC.

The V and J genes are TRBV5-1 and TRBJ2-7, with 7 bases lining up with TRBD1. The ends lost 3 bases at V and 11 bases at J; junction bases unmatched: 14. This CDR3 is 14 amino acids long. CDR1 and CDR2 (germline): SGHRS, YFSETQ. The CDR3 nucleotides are TGCGCCAGCAGCTCCCCCGGGACAGCGACGAAGAAGTACTTC. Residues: CASSSPGTATKKYF. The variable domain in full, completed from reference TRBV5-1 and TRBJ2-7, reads KAGVTQTPRYLIKTRGQQVTLSCSPISGHRSVSWYQQTPGQGLQFLFEYFSETQRNKGNFPGRFSGRQFSNSRSEMNVSTLELGDSALYLCASSSPGTATKKYFGPGTRLTVT.

This CDR3 is CASSQSGGNQPQHF. For the CDR3, the DNA is TGTGCCAGCAGCCAATCCGGGGGTAATCAGCCCCAGCATTTT. The rearrangement joins TRBV7-3 to TRBJ1-5, with a tentative D call TRBD1 (5 bases). V lost 5 bases to trimming and J lost 4 bases, with 12 bases between them. The length of the CDR3 is 14 residues. Per germline, CDR1 SGHTA and CDR2 FQGTGA.

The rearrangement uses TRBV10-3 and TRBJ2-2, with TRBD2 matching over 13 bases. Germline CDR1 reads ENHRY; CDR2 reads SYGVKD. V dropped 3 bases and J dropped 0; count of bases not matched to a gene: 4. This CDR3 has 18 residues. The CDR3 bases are TGTGCCATCAGTGATGGACTAGCGGGGGCGTCGAACACCGGGGAGCTGTTTTTT. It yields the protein CAISDGLAGASNTGELFF.

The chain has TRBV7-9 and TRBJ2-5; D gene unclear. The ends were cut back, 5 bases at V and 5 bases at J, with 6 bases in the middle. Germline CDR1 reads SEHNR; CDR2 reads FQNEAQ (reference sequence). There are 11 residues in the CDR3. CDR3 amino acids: CASSDRETQYF. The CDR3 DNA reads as TGTGCCAGCAGCGATCGGGAGACCCAGTACTTC.

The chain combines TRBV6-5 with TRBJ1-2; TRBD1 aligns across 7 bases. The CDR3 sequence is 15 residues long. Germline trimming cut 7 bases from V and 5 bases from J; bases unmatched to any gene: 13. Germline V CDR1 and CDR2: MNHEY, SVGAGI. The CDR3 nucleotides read TGTGCCAGCACTATATTGGGACAGTCGACGTATGGCTACACCTTC. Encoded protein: CASTILGQSTYGYTF.